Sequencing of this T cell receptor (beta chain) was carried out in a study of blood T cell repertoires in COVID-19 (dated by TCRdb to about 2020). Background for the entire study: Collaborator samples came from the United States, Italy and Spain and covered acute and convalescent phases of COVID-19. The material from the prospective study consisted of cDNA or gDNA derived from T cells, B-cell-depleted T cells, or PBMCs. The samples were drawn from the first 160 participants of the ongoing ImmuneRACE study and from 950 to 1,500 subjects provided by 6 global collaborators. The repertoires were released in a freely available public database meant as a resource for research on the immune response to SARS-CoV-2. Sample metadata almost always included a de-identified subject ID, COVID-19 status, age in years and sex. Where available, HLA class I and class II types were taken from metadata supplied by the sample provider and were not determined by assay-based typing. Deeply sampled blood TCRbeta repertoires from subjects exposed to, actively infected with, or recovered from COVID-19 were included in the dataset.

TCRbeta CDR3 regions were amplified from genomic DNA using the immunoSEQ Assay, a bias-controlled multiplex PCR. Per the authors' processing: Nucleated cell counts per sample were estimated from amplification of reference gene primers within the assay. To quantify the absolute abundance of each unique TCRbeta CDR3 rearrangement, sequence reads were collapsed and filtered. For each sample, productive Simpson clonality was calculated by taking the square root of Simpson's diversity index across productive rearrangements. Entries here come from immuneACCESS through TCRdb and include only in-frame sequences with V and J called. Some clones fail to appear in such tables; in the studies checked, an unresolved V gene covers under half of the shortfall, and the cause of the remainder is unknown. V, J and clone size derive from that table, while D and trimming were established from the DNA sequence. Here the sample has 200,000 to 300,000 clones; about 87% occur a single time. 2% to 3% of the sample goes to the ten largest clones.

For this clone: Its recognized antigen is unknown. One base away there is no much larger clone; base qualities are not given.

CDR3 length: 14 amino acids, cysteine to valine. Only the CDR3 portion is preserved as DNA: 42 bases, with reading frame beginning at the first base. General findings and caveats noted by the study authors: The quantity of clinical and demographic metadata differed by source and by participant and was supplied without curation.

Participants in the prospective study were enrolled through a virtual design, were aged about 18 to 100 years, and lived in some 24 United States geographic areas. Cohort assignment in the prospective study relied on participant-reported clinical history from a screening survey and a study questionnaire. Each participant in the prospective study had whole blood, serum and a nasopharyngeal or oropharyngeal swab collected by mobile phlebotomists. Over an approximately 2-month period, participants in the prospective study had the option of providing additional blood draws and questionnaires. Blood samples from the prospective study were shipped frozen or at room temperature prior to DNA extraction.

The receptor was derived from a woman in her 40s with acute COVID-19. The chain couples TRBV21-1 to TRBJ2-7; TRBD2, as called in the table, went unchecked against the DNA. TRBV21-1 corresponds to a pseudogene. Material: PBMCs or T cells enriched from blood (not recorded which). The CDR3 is CASPTPGGLYEQYV. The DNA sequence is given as TGTGCCAGCCCTACACCGGGGGGGCTATACGAGCAGTACGTC.